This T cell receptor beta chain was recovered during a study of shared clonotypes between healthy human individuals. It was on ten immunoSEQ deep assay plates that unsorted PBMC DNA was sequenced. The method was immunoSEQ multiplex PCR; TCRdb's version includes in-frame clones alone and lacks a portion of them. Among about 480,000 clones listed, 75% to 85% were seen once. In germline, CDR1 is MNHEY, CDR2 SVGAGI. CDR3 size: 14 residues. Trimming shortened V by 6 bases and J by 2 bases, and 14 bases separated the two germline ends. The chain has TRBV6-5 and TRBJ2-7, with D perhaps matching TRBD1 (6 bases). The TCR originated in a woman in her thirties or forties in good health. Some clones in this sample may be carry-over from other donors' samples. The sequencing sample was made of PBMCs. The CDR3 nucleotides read TGTGCCAGCAGGCCTCACGACAGGCCCTACGAGCAGTACTTC. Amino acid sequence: CASRPHDRPYEQYF.